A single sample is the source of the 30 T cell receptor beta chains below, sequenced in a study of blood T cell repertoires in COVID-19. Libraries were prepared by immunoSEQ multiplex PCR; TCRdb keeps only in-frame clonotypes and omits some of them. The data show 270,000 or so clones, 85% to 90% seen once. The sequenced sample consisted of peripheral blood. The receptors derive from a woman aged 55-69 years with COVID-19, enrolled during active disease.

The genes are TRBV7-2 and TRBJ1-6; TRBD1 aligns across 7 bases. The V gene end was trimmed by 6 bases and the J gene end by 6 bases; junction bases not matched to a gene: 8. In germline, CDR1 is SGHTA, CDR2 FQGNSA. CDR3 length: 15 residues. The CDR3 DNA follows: TGTGCCAGCAGTCAAGACAGGGTGCGTAATTCACCCCTCCACTTT. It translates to CASSQDRVRNSPLHF.

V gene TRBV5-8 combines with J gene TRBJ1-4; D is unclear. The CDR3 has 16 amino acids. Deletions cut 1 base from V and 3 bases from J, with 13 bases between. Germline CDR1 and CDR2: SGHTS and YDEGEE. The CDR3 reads CASSLRQPRANEKLFF. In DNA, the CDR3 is TGTGCCAGCAGCTTGCGGCAGCCGCGGGCTAATGAAAAACTGTTTTTT.

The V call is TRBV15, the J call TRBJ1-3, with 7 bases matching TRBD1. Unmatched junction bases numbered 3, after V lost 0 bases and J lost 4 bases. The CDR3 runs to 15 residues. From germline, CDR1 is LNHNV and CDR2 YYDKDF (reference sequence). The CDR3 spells CATSRETGVGNTIYF. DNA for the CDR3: TGTGCCACCAGCAGAGAAACAGGGGTAGGAAACACCATATATTTT.

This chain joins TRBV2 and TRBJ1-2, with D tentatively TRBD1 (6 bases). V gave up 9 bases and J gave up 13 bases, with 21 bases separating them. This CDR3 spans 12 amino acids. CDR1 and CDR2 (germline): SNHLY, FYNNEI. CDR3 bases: TGTGCCAGTGAGACAGGTCCCACTATAGGCACCTTC. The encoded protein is CASETGPTIGTF.

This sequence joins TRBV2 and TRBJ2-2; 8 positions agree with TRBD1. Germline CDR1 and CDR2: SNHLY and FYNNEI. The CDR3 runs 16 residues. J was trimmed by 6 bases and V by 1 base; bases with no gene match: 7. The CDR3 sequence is CASSEGTGRGSGELFF. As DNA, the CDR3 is TGTGCCAGCAGTGAAGGGACAGGGAGAGGGTCCGGGGAGCTGTTTTTT.

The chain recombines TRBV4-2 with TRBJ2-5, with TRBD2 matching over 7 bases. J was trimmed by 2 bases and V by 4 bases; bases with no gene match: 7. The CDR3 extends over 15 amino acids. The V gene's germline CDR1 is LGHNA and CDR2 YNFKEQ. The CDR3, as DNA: TGTGCCAGCAGCCGAGCAAGCGGGGCTCAAGAGACCCAGTACTTC. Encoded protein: CASSRASGAQETQYF.

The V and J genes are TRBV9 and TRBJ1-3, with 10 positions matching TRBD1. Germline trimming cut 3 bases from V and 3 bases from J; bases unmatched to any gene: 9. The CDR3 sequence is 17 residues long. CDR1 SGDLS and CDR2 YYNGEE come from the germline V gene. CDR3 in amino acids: CASSAMRQGARGNTIYF. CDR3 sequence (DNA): TGTGCCAGCAGCGCGATGCGACAGGGGGCGCGTGGAAACACCATATATTTT. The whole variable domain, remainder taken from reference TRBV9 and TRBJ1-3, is DSGVTQTPKHLITATGQRVTLRCSPRSGDLSVYWYQQSLDQGLQFLIQYYNGEERAKGNILERFSAQQFPDLHSELNLSSLELGDSALYFCASSAMRQGARGNTIYFGEGSWLTVV.

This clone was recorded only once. CDR3 in amino acids: CASSWGQGPGNTIYF. As DNA, the CDR3 is TGTGCCAGTAGTTGGGGACAGGGGCCCGGAAACACCATATATTTT. The chain links TRBV19 to TRBJ1-3; 10 bases are shared with TRBD1. The CDR3 spans 15 residues. The V segment lost 5 bases and the J segment 4 bases; nucleotides outside the gene matches: 5. CDR1 and CDR2 (germline): LNHDA, SQIVND (reference sequence).

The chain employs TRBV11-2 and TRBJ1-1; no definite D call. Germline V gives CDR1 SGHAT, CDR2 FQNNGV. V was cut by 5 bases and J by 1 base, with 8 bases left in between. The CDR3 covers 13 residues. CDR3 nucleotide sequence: TGTGCCAGCAGCCCGGACTCGAACACTGAAGCTTTCTTT. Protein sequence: CASSPDSNTEAFF.

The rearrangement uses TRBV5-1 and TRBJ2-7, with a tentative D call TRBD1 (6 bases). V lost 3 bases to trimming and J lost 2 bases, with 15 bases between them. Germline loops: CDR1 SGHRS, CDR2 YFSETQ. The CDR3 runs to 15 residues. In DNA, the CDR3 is TGCGCCAGCAGCTCTCAGGGGCGCTACGCCTACGAGCAGTACTTC. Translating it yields CASSSQGRYAYEQYF.

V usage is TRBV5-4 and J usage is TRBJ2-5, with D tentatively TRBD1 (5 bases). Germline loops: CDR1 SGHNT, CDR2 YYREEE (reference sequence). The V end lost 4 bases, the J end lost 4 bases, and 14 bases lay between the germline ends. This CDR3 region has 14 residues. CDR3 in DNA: TGTGCCAGCAGCAAGCAGGGTTTTCGAGAGACCCAGTACTTC. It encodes CASSKQGFRETQYF.

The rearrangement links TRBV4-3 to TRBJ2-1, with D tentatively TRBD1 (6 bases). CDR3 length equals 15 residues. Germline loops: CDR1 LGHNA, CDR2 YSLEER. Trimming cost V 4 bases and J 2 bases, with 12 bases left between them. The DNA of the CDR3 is TGCGCCAGCAGCCCGGGACAAGATACCTACAATGAGCAGTTCTTC. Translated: CASSPGQDTYNEQFF.

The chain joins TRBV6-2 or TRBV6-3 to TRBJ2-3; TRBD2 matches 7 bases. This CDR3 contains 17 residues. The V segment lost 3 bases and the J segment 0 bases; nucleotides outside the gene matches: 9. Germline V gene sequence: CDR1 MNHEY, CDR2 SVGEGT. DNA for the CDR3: TGTGCCAGCAGTTATGTCGCGGGAGCGGCTAGCACAGATACGCAGTATTTT. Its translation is CASSYVAGAASTDTQYF.

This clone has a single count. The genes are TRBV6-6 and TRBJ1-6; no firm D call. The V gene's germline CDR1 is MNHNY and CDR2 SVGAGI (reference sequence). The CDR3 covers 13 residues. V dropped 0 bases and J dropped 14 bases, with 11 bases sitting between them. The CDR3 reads CASSYSGSKALHF. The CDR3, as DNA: TGTGCCAGCAGTTACTCGGGCTCCAAGGCCCTCCACTTT.

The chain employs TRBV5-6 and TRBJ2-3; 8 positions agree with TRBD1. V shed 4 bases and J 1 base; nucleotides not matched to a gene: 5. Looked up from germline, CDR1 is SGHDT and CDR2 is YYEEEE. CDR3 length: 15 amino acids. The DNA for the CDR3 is TGTGCCAGCAGCCTCGAGACAGGGGGCACAGATACGCAGTATTTT. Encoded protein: CASSLETGGTDTQYF.

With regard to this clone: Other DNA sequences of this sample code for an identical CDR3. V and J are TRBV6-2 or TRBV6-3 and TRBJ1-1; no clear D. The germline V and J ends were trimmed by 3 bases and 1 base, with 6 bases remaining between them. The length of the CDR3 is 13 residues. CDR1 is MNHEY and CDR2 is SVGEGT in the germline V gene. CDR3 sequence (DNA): TGTGCCAGCAGTTATCGAGGGAACACTGAAGCTTTCTTT. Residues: CASSYRGNTEAFF.

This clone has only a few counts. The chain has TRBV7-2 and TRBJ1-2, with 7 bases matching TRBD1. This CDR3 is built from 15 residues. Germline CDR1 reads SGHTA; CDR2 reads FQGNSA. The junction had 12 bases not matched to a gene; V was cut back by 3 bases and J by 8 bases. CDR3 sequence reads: CASSFRTGAGRGYTF. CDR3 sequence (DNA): TGTGCCAGCAGCTTCAGAACAGGGGCAGGAAGGGGCTACACCTTC.

The chain's CDR3 is CASRPRGQGVGSGTEAFF. The CDR3 DNA is TGTGCCAGCAGGCCTAGGGGACAGGGAGTCGGTTCGGGCACTGAAGCTTTCTTT. This rearrangement joins TRBV27 to TRBJ1-1, with 9 bases matching TRBD1. With 6 bases clipped from V and 4 bases from J, the junction kept 18 bases outside the gene matches. Germline V gene lookup returns CDR1 MNHEY and CDR2 SMNVEV (reference sequence). The CDR3 spans 18 residues.

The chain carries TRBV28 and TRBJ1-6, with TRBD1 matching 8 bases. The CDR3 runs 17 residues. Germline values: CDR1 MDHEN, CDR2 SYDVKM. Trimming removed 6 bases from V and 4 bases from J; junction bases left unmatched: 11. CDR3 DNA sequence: TGTGCCAGCAGGCCGACAGGGGAAGTTGGGTATAATTCACCCCTCCACTTT. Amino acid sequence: CASRPTGEVGYNSPLHF.

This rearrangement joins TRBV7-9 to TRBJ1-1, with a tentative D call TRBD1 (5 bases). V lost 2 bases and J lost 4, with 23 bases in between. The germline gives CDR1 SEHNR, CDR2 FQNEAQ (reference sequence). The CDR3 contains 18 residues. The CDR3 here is CASSLKGTGSTGGTEAFF. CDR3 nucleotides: TGTGCCAGCAGCTTAAAGGGGACTGGCTCGACGGGGGGCACTGAAGCTTTCTTT.

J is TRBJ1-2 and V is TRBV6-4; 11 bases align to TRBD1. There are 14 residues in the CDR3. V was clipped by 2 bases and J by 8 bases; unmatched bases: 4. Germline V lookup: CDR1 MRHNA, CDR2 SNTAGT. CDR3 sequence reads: CASSDGQGAVGYTF. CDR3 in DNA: TGTGCCAGCAGTGACGGACAGGGGGCAGTCGGCTACACCTTC.

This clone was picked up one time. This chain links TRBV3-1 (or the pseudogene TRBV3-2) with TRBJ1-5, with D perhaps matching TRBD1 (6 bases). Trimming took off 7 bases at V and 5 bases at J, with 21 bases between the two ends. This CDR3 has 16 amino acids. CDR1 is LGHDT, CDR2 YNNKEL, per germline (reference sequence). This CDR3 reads CASTLQRGQQYQPQHF. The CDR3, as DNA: TGTGCCAGCACCCTTCAAAGAGGACAGCAATATCAGCCCCAGCATTTT.

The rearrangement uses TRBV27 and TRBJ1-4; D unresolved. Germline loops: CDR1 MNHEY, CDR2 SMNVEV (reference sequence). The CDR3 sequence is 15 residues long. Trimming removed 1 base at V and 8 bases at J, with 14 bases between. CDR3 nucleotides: TGTGCCAGCAGTTTATTGGCGGGGTTGGGAGAAAAACTGTTTTTT. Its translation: CASSLLAGLGEKLFF.

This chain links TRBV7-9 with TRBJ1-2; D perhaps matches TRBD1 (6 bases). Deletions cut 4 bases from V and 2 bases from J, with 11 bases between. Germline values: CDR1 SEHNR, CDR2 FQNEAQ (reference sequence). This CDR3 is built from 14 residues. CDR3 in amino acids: CASSYNRENYGYTF. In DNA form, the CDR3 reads TGTGCCAGCAGCTATAACAGGGAGAACTATGGCTACACCTTC.

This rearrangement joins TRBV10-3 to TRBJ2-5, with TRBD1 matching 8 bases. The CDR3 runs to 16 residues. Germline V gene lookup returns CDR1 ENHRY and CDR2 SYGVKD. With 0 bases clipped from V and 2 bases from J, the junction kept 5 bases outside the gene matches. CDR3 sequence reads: CAISESLGTGQETQYF. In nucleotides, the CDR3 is TGTGCCATCAGTGAGTCACTGGGGACAGGACAAGAGACCCAGTACTTC.

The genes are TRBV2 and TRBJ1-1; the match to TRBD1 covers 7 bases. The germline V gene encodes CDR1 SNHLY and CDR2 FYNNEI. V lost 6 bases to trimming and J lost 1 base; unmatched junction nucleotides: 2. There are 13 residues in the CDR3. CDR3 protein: CASRRDRNTEAFF. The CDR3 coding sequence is TGTGCCAGCAGGAGGGACAGGAACACTGAAGCTTTCTTT.

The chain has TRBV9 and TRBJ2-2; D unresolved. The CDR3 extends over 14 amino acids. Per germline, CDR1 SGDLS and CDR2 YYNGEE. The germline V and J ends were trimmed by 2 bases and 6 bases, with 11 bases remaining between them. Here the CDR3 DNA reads TGTGCCAGCAGCGTGGGCTACTTCTCCGGGGAGCTGTTTTTT. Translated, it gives CASSVGYFSGELFF.

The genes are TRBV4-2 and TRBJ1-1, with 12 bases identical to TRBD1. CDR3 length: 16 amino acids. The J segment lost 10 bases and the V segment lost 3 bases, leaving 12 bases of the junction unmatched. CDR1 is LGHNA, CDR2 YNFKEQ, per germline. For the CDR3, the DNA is TGTGCCAGCAGCCAGGGGAGCCGGGACAGGGGGCGGGGAGCTTTCTTT. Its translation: CASSQGSRDRGRGAFF.

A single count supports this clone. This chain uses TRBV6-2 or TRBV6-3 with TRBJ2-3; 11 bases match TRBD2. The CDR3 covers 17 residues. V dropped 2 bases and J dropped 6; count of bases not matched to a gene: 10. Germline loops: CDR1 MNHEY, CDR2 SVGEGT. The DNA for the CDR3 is TGTGCCAGCAGTTACCCGACTAGCGGGGAGGTAGTGGATACGCAGTATTTT. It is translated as CASSYPTSGEVVDTQYF.

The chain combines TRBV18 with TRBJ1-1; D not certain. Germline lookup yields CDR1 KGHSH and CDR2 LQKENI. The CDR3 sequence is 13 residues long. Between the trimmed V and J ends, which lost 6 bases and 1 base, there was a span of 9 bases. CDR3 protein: CASSLGGNTEAFF. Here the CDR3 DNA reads TGTGCCAGCTCCCTCGGCGGGAACACTGAAGCTTTCTTT. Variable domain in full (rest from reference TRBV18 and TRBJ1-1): NAGVMQNPRHLVRRRGQEARLRCSPMKGHSHVYWYRQLPEEGLKFMVYLQKENIIDESGMPKERFSAEFPKEGPSILRIQQVVRGDSAAYFCASSLGGNTEAFFGQGTRLTVV.